One sample yielded the 16 T cell receptor beta chains listed below, sequenced in a study of blood T cell repertoires in COVID-19. Assay used: immunoSEQ multiplex PCR; TCRdb lists only in-frame clones, some missing. The profile shows more than 250,000 clones, over 75% of them singletons. Sequencing was done on a sample of peripheral blood. The receptor source for this set is a human donor in a cohort sampled during active COVID-19.

This chain joins TRBV5-1 and TRBJ2-3; a possible D gene is TRBD2 (5 bases). The germline gives CDR1 SGHRS, CDR2 YFSETQ. This CDR3 comprises 15 residues. V was shortened by 4 bases and J by 3 bases, with 15 bases between the two germline ends. CDR3 in DNA: TGCGCCAGCAGCCCCTCGCGAGCGGCGACAGATACGCAGTATTTT. This encodes CASSPSRAATDTQYF.

This clone was counted at least ten times. J is TRBJ1-2 and V is TRBV2, with D possibly matching TRBD1 (6 bases). The CDR3 totals 14 residues. Germline V gives CDR1 SNHLY, CDR2 FYNNEI. V was clipped by 4 bases and J by 3 bases, with 12 bases between them. The CDR3 DNA reads as TGTGCCAGCAGTGCTAGGGAGGGGGACTATGGCTACACCTTC. As protein: CASSAREGDYGYTF.

This rearrangement joins TRBV14 to TRBJ1-6; possible D gene TRBD1, 5 bases. This CDR3 has 15 residues. Looked up from germline, CDR1 is SGHDN and CDR2 is FVKESK. Between the trimmed V and J ends, which lost 0 bases and 10 bases, there was a span of 13 bases. The CDR3 here is CASSQDIAGHSPLHF. The CDR3, as DNA: TGTGCCAGCAGCCAAGATATAGCAGGGCACTCACCCCTCCACTTT.

In this sample, this clone turned up a few times. This chain's CDR3 is CASSPGAGNEKLFF. The CDR3, as DNA: TGTGCCAGCTCACCAGGGGCAGGGAATGAAAAACTGTTTTTT. The chain couples TRBV18 to TRBJ1-4, with D tentatively TRBD1 (5 bases). The germline CDR1 and CDR2 sequences are KGHSH and LQKENI. The length of the CDR3 is 14 residues. The germline V and J ends were trimmed by 2 bases and 5 bases, with 9 bases remaining between them.

The V and J genes are TRBV3-1 (or the pseudogene TRBV3-2) and TRBJ2-4, with no clear D. The CDR3 consists of 15 residues. Germline-derived CDR1 and CDR2 are LGHDT and YNNKEL (reference sequence). V was trimmed by 1 base and J by 5 bases, leaving 12 bases between them. The CDR3 sequence: CASSQAPGSQNIQYF. For the CDR3, the DNA is TGTGCCAGCAGCCAAGCCCCAGGCAGCCAAAACATTCAGTACTTC.

J is TRBJ2-4 and V is TRBV3-1 (or the pseudogene TRBV3-2), with a tentative D call TRBD1 (5 bases). This CDR3 spans 17 amino acids. Trimming cost V 1 base and J 0 bases, with 13 bases left between them. Germline V CDR1 and CDR2: LGHDT, YNNKEL (reference sequence). This CDR3 reads CASSQAGRALAKNIQYF. In DNA, the CDR3 is TGTGCCAGCAGCCAAGCGGGCAGGGCACTAGCCAAAAACATTCAGTACTTC.

The chain has TRBV3-1 (or the pseudogene TRBV3-2) and TRBJ2-5; 7 bases are a match to TRBD2. J was trimmed by 5 bases and V by 3 bases; bases with no gene match: 3. This CDR3 comprises 13 residues. Germline-derived CDR1 and CDR2 are LGHDT and YNNKEL (reference sequence). CDR3 sequence: CASSHHGGETQYF. For the CDR3, the DNA is TGTGCCAGCAGCCATCACGGGGGGGAGACCCAGTACTTC.

The chain uses TRBV4-1 and TRBJ1-4; 8 bases align to TRBD1. The CDR3 sequence is 16 residues long. Per the germline V gene, CDR1 is MGHRA and CDR2 is YSYEKL. The trim removed 1 base at V and 8 bases at J, leaving 9 bases unmatched. CDR3 DNA sequence: TGCGCCAGCAGCCAAGGAGGCAGGGGGCTATGGGAAAAACTGTTTTTT. It is translated as CASSQGGRGLWEKLFF.

The chain carries TRBV3-1 (or the pseudogene TRBV3-2) and TRBJ2-4, with a weak D call TRBD2 (6 bases). Germline V gene data show CDR1 as LGHDT and CDR2 as YNNKEL (reference sequence). With 1 base removed from V and 1 base from J, the gap between germline ends came to 23 bases. This CDR3 comprises 20 residues. CDR3 in DNA: TGTGCCAGCAGCCAAGGCCGATTTGGAGGGGTTGGGCCGGCCAAAAACATTCAGTACTTC. This codes for CASSQGRFGGVGPAKNIQYF.

The sample holds a few counts of this clone. This chain connects TRBV5-1 to TRBJ1-3; the match to TRBD1 covers 7 bases. The J segment lost 2 bases and the V segment lost 4 bases, leaving 3 bases of the junction unmatched. In germline, CDR1 is SGHRS, CDR2 YFSETQ. CDR3 length: 14 amino acids. For the CDR3, the DNA is TGCGCCAGCAGCGCGACAGGGCCTGGAAACACCATATATTTT. Translation gives CASSATGPGNTIYF.

The chain has TRBV19 and TRBJ2-4, with TRBD2 identical over 10 bases. The V and J ends lost 5 bases and 2 bases, in that order; junction bases with no gene match: 3. The CDR3 runs to 15 residues. Germline loops: CDR1 LNHDA, CDR2 SQIVND (reference sequence). CDR3 sequence reads: CASSEAGGPKNIQYF. CDR3 DNA sequence: TGTGCCAGTAGTGAAGCGGGAGGGCCCAAAAACATTCAGTACTTC.

The J gene is TRBJ2-2, the V gene TRBV28; the match to TRBD2 covers 10 bases. Germline V gene sequence: CDR1 MDHEN, CDR2 SYDVKM. The CDR3 extends over 16 amino acids. J gave up 4 bases and V 3 bases, and 5 bases lay outside the gene matches. DNA of the CDR3: TGTGCCAGCAGTTTTCGGCTAGCGGGGGCCACCGGGGAGCTGTTTTTT. Encoded protein: CASSFRLAGATGELFF.

The chain recombines TRBV2 with TRBJ2-7, with D possibly matching TRBD2 (8 bases). CDR1 and CDR2 (germline): SNHLY, FYNNEI. V was pared by 5 bases and J by 3 bases, with 32 bases between. This CDR3 spans 20 amino acids. CDR3 nucleotides: TGTGCCAGCAGTACCTCGAAGCAGCGGGGGACCAGGGGGGATCTCTACGAGCAGTACTTC. Residues: CASSTSKQRGTRGDLYEQYF. Full variable domain (outside the CDR3, taken from reference TRBV2 and TRBJ2-7): EPEVTQTPSHQVTQMGQEVILRCVPISNHLYFYWYRQILGQKVEFLVSFYNNEISEKSEIFDDQFSVERPDGSNFTLKIRSTKLEDSAMYFCASSTSKQRGTRGDLYEQYFGPGTRLTVT.

The rearrangement joins TRBV7-2 to TRBJ2-7, with D possibly being TRBD2 (7 bases). Trimming cost V 4 bases and J 2 bases, with 18 bases left between them. The CDR3 is 16 amino acids. The germline V gene has CDR1 SGHTA and CDR2 FQGNSA. The CDR3 DNA follows: TGTGCCAGCAGCTCTACCCTCGGCGGGGGCACCTACGAGCAGTACTTC. Amino acid sequence: CASSSTLGGGTYEQYF.

Worth noting for this clone: At the DNA level, this CDR3 is encoded by other sequences in the same sample as well. The chain employs TRBV5-1 and TRBJ2-1; 9 nucleotides agree with TRBD2. This CDR3 region has 15 residues. The ends lost 2 bases at V and 3 bases at J; junction bases unmatched: 3. Germline V gene sequence: CDR1 SGHRS, CDR2 YFSETQ. The CDR3 nucleotides are TGCGCCAGCAGCTTACTAGCGGGTAACTACAATGAGCAGTTCTTC. It codes for CASSLLAGNYNEQFF.

The chain links TRBV29-1 to TRBJ1-1; the match to TRBD1 covers 9 bases. The germline V gene has CDR1 SQVTM and CDR2 ANQGSEA. Trimming removed 4 bases from V and 6 bases from J; junction bases left unmatched: 9. The CDR3 totals 14 residues. The CDR3 DNA sequence: TGCAGCGTTGCCCTCGGACAGGGGACCTCTGAAGCTTTCTTT. It encodes CSVALGQGTSEAFF.